This passage covers 30 T cell receptor beta chains from one sample sequenced in a study of HIV-infected patients and healthy controls. No cell fractionation was done, so the repertoire covers all unsorted peripheral blood T cells. cDNA was made from 500 ng RNA using alpha and beta constant primers. Alpha and beta chain libraries were made separately by chain-specific third strand synthesis with multiplexing indices. TCRdb used MiXCR to reprocess the 5' RACE reads, holding one entry per CDR3 protein. The table lists 15,000 to 20,000 distinct CDR3 sequences, around 5.5% of them singletons, with 1.5% to 2% in the top ten. Sequenced: blood. The source is an adult in good health.

This clonotype showed up many times. The chain joins TRBV7-2 to TRBJ1-4; D not certain. Trimming stripped 2 bases from V and 0 bases from J, with 16 bases between. From germline, CDR1 is SGHTA and CDR2 FQGNSA. This CDR3 has 18 amino acids. The CDR3 sequence: CASSLKFRTVTTNEKLFF. The CDR3 DNA sequence: TGTGCCAGCAGCTTAAAGTTTCGAACAGTTACAACTAATGAAAAACTGTTTTTT.

The sample holds many counts of this clonotype. CDR3 residues: CAWSADRFYSYEQYF. In nucleotides, the CDR3 is TGTGCCTGGAGTGCGGACAGGTTTTACTCCTACGAGCAGTACTTC. The chain carries TRBV30 and TRBJ2-7, with 7 bases matching TRBD1. Trimming took 1 base from V and 0 from J; bases not matched to a gene: 6. The CDR3 spans 15 residues. Germline V lookup: CDR1 GTSNPN, CDR2 SVGIG (reference sequence).

This clonotype has at least ten counts. The chain is built from TRBV2 and TRBJ2-2, with a tentative D call TRBD1 (6 bases). The germline V gene encodes CDR1 SNHLY and CDR2 FYNNEI. The CDR3 runs 14 residues. Trimming took 7 bases from V and 1 from J, leaving 10 bases between them. The CDR3 bases are TGTGCCAGCACCCAGGGACAGAACACCGGGGAGCTGTTTTTT. Translated, it gives CASTQGQNTGELFF.

This clonotype was counted many times. The chain links TRBV5-1 to TRBJ2-3, with 13 positions matching TRBD2. Germline CDR1 reads SGHRS; CDR2 reads YFSETQ. This CDR3 is 16 amino acids long. The J segment lost 2 bases and the V segment lost 4 bases, leaving 4 bases of the junction unmatched. The CDR3 here is CASSTGLAGVTDTQYF. The CDR3 nucleotides read TGCGCCAGCAGCACCGGACTAGCGGGGGTCACAGATACGCAGTATTTT.

This clonotype was recorded many times. The chain links TRBV5-1 to TRBJ2-3; D remains ambiguous. The CDR3 covers 14 residues. The germline V and J ends were trimmed by 4 bases and 0 bases, with 9 bases remaining between them. CDR1 is SGHRS and CDR2 is YFSETQ in the germline V gene. For the CDR3, the DNA is TGCGCCAGCAGCCGCTGGGGTAGCACAGATACGCAGTATTTT. This sequence encodes CASSRWGSTDTQYF.

This clonotype is deemed medium-sized (0.01 to 0.1%). The chain has TRBV25-1 and TRBJ2-7; weak D call: TRBD1 (6 bases). CDR1 is MGHDK, CDR2 SYGVNS, per germline. CDR3 length: 12 amino acids. Trimming took off 7 bases at V and 6 bases at J, with 13 bases between the two ends. The chain's CDR3 is CASTGGRSEQYF. CDR3 DNA sequence: TGTGCCAGCACTGGGGGCCGTAGCGAGCAGTACTTC.

This clonotype has a count of ten or more. V usage is TRBV29-1 and J usage is TRBJ1-2; D gene ambiguous. Germline V gene data show CDR1 as SQVTM and CDR2 as ANQGSEA. V shed 5 bases and J shed 5 bases, with 12 bases lying between them. There are 12 residues in the CDR3. As DNA, the CDR3 is TGCAGCGTTCGATCGTCCAGATATGGCTACACCTTC. Translated, it gives CSVRSSRYGYTF.

For the CDR3, the DNA is TGTGCCAGCAGCTTAGCGGCGGGATACAACACAGATACGCAGTATTTT. Its protein is CASSLAAGYNTDTQYF. The rearrangement joins TRBV7-9 to TRBJ2-3, with D tentatively TRBD2 (6 bases). Trimming left V 0 bases short and J 2 bases short, with 12 bases between. This CDR3 spans 16 amino acids. CDR1 is SEHNR, CDR2 FQNEAQ, per germline (reference sequence). Full variable domain (remainder filled in from reference TRBV7-9 and TRBJ2-3): DTGVSQNPRHKITKRGQNVTFRCDPISEHNRLYWYRQTLGQGPEFLTYFQNEAQLEKSRLLSDRFSAERPKGSFSTLEIQRTEQGDSAMYLCASSLAAGYNTDTQYFGPGTRLTVL.

This chain links TRBV20-1 with TRBJ2-5; D uncertain. Germline V CDR1 and CDR2: DFQATT, SNEGSKA (reference sequence). V was trimmed by 0 bases and J by 1 base, leaving 12 bases between them. The CDR3 extends over 15 amino acids. CDR3 in DNA: TGCAGTGCTAGAGATCCTACCCCTCGCCAAGAGACCCAGTACTTC. Protein: CSARDPTPRQETQYF.

The chain combines TRBV27 with TRBJ2-3; D not certain. Germline-derived CDR1 and CDR2 are MNHEY and SMNVEV (reference sequence). V was pared by 6 bases and J by 4 bases, with 11 bases between. The CDR3 length is 13 residues. Here the CDR3 reads CASSRRVADTQYF. As DNA, the CDR3 is TGTGCCAGCAGCAGAAGGGTGGCAGATACGCAGTATTTT.

V usage is TRBV5-1 and J usage is TRBJ1-5; D perhaps matches TRBD1 (6 bases). V dropped 4 bases and J dropped 4 bases, with 9 bases sitting between them. The germline gives CDR1 SGHRS, CDR2 YFSETQ. The CDR3 consists of 13 residues. DNA of the CDR3: TGCGCCAGCAGCGTAACAGGGAATCAGCCCCAGCATTTT. It is translated as CASSVTGNQPQHF.

This clonotype is medium-sized (0.01 to 0.1%) in the sample. The gene calls are TRBV6-5 and TRBJ1-5; 7 bases match TRBD1. The CDR3 loop spans 14 amino acids. CDR1 is MNHEY and CDR2 is SVGAGI in the germline V gene. J was trimmed by 6 bases and V by 5 bases; bases with no gene match: 7. This chain's CDR3 is CASSPQGVSQPQHF. CDR3 nucleotide sequence: TGTGCCAGCAGTCCCCAGGGGGTGAGTCAGCCCCAGCATTTT.

By frequency in the sample, this clonotype is medium-sized. V gene TRBV12-3 or TRBV12-4 combines with J gene TRBJ2-7; D may be TRBD1 (5 bases). Trimming stripped 4 bases from V and 3 bases from J, with 13 bases between. CDR3 length equals 14 residues. The CDR3 DNA reads TGTGCCAGCAGTTCGGACACACTGTACTACGAGCAGTACTTC. This codes for CASSSDTLYYEQYF.

The V and J genes are TRBV4-3 and TRBJ2-2; D is uncertain. The CDR3 is made up of 18 amino acids. In germline, CDR1 is LGHNA, CDR2 YSLEER. The V end was cut by 2 bases, the J end by 1 base, with 17 bases between. The CDR3 loop reads CASSQLAHSKLNTGELFF. CDR3 bases: TGCGCCAGCAGCCAACTCGCTCATTCTAAATTGAACACCGGGGAGCTGTTTTTT.

This clonotype was recorded at least ten times. CDR3: CASRTLNTEAFF. CDR3 DNA sequence: TGTGCCAGTCGAACGCTGAACACTGAAGCTTTCTTT. The chain is built from TRBV6-6 and TRBJ1-1; no reliable D call. The V end lost 9 bases, the J end lost 0 bases, and 8 bases lay between the germline ends. From germline, CDR1 is MNHNY and CDR2 SVGAGI (reference sequence). CDR3 length equals 12 residues.

In this sample, this clonotype turned up many times. The V call is TRBV6-6, the J call TRBJ2-3; 14 bases match TRBD2. Trimming removed 0 bases from V and 5 bases from J; junction bases left unmatched: 4. This CDR3 has 17 amino acids. Germline V gives CDR1 MNHNY, CDR2 SVGAGI (reference sequence). The DNA for the CDR3 is TGTGCCAGCAGTTACTCGAGGACTAGCGGGGGGAAAGATACGCAGTATTTT. This translates into CASSYSRTSGGKDTQYF.

This clonotype occurred a few times. The J gene is TRBJ2-6, the V gene TRBV10-3; 8 bases are shared with TRBD1. The CDR3 extends over 16 amino acids. The germline CDR1 and CDR2 sequences are ENHRY and SYGVKD. With V trimmed by 7 bases and J by 4 bases, 9 bases remained unmatched. The CDR3 here is CAITGTGPSGANVLTF. In DNA, the CDR3 is TGTGCCATCACTGGGACAGGCCCAAGCGGGGCCAACGTCCTGACTTTC.

This clonotype was counted ten times or more. The J gene is TRBJ1-2, the V gene TRBV5-4; 9 bases are a match to TRBD1. The CDR3 loop spans 12 amino acids. The germline V gene encodes CDR1 SGHNT and CDR2 YYREEE (reference sequence). The V segment lost 3 bases and the J segment 8 bases; nucleotides outside the gene matches: 2. CDR3 coding DNA: TGTGCCAGCAGCTGGACAGGGGAAGGCTACACCTTC. Translation gives CASSWTGEGYTF.

In its sample, this clonotype ranks as medium-sized. The gene calls are TRBV27 and TRBJ1-2; 7 bases align to TRBD1. The germline CDR1 and CDR2 sequences are MNHEY and SMNVEV (reference sequence). The length of the CDR3 is 13 residues. V lost 6 bases to trimming and J lost 1 base; unmatched junction nucleotides: 2. The CDR3 region is CASRGQVNYGYTF. CDR3 coding DNA: TGTGCCAGCAGAGGACAGGTTAACTATGGCTACACCTTC.

In this sample, this clonotype turned up many times. The rearrangement uses TRBV12-3 or TRBV12-4 and TRBJ2-7, with D perhaps TRBD2 (6 bases). This CDR3 comprises 13 residues. With 10 bases removed from V and 2 bases from J, the gap between germline ends came to 15 bases. The chain's CDR3 is CATAGPRTYEQYF. The DNA for the CDR3 is TGTGCCACAGCGGGTCCGAGGACCTACGAGCAGTACTTC.

In this sample, this clonotype turned up many times. The rearrangement joins TRBV5-5 to TRBJ1-5; no clear D gene. Trimming took off 0 bases at V and 1 base at J, with 5 bases between the two ends. This CDR3 contains 14 residues. Germline lookup yields CDR1 SGHKS and CDR2 YYEKEE (reference sequence). The CDR3 DNA sequence: TGTGCCAGCAGCTTGGAGCCCAGCAATCAGCCCCAGCATTTT. Translated: CASSLEPSNQPQHF.

This clonotype was counted many times. CDR3 loop: CASSSEGRGTEAFF. DNA for the CDR3: TGTGCCAGCAGCTCAGAGGGAAGGGGCACTGAAGCTTTCTTT. The chain carries TRBV9 and TRBJ1-1, with D perhaps TRBD1 (5 bases). V was pared by 4 bases and J by 4 bases, with 14 bases between. The CDR3 totals 14 residues. Germline values: CDR1 SGDLS, CDR2 YYNGEE.

This clonotype was detected many times. The chain's CDR3 is CSGSGGMTKETQYF. CDR3 coding DNA: TGCAGCGGATCAGGGGGCATGACAAAAGAGACCCAGTACTTC. J is TRBJ2-5 and V is TRBV29-1; 8 bases match TRBD1. With 7 bases clipped from V and 3 bases from J, the junction kept 10 bases outside the gene matches. CDR3 length equals 14 residues. Germline CDR1 reads SQVTM; CDR2 reads ANQGSEA.

The chain joins TRBV20-1 to TRBJ1-4, with D maybe TRBD1 (6 bases). The CDR3 sequence is 18 residues long. Germline CDR1 is DFQATT and CDR2 is SNEGSKA (reference sequence). The V and J ends lost 1 base and 0 bases respectively, with 18 bases between them. The CDR3 coding sequence is TGCAGTGCTAGAGTGCGTGGCAGGGGACCTGCAACTAATGAAAAACTGTTTTTT. This sequence encodes CSARVRGRGPATNEKLFF.

This clonotype has at least ten counts. The rearrangement joins TRBV19 to TRBJ2-7; no firm D call. Germline V gene lookup returns CDR1 LNHDA and CDR2 SQIVND (reference sequence). CDR3 length: 14 residues. Trimming took off 6 bases at V and 5 bases at J, with 17 bases between the two ends. This chain's CDR3 is CASRTGPGEDEQYF. The CDR3 bases are TGTGCCAGTAGAACCGGGCCCGGAGAGGACGAGCAGTACTTC. The full variable domain, completed using reference TRBV19 and TRBJ2-7, is DGGITQSPKYLFRKEGQNVTLSCEQNLNHDAMYWYRQDPGQGLRLIYYSQIVNDFQKGDIAEGYSVSREKKESFPLTVTSAQKNPTAFYLCASRTGPGEDEQYFGPGTRLTVT.

Many counts were recorded for this clonotype. The V call is TRBV19, the J call TRBJ2-2; TRBD1 might be the D (6 bases). CDR1 and CDR2 from the germline V gene are LNHDA and SQIVND (reference sequence). The V end was cut by 6 bases, the J end by 6 bases, with 8 bases between. The CDR3 runs 12 residues. CDR3: CASSPGAGELFF. Here the CDR3 DNA reads TGTGCCAGTAGCCCAGGGGCCGGGGAGCTGTTTTTT.

Within the sample, this clonotype is medium-sized. The genes are TRBV7-2 and TRBJ1-4, with D hard to call. The CDR3 has 15 amino acids. The V end was cut by 3 bases, the J end by 1 base, with 9 bases between. The germline CDR1 and CDR2 sequences are SGHTA and FQGNSA. The CDR3 region is CASSFTGRTNEKLFF. In DNA form, the CDR3 reads TGTGCCAGCAGCTTCACCGGCAGAACTAATGAAAAACTGTTTTTT. Together with reference TRBV7-2 and TRBJ1-4, the CDR3 gives the full variable domain: GAGVSQSPSNKVTEKGKDVELRCDPISGHTALYWYRQSLGQGLEFLIYFQGNSAPDKSGLPSDRFSAERTGGSVSTLTIQRTQQEDSAVYLCASSFTGRTNEKLFFGSGTQLSVL.

This clonotype was seen repeatedly, ten times or more. This chain uses TRBV25-1 with TRBJ2-5; D remains ambiguous. V shed 7 bases and J shed 5 bases, with 8 bases lying between them. Germline values: CDR1 MGHDK, CDR2 SYGVNS. The CDR3 covers 11 residues. Here the CDR3 reads CASKYYETQYF. The CDR3 DNA sequence: TGTGCCAGCAAGTATTACGAGACCCAGTACTTC.

Relative to its sample, this clonotype is medium-sized. The chain combines TRBV28 with TRBJ1-2; 7 bases map to TRBD1. Germline CDR1 and CDR2: MDHEN and SYDVKM. There are 14 residues in the CDR3. V lost 7 bases, J lost 0 bases, and 5 bases stayed unmatched. The CDR3 spells CASKMTGPNYGYTF. The CDR3 DNA follows: TGTGCCAGCAAAATGACAGGGCCTAACTATGGCTACACCTTC.

The sample holds many counts of this clonotype. This chain joins TRBV6-1 and TRBJ1-5; D may be TRBD1 (5 bases). V was pared by 10 bases and J by 7 bases, with 29 bases between. The CDR3 loop spans 17 amino acids. Per the germline V gene, CDR1 is MNHNS and CDR2 is SASEGT. This CDR3 reads CAILRGARDRLSQPQHF. For the CDR3, the DNA is TGTGCCATCCTCCGAGGGGCCAGGGACCGACTCTCCCAGCCCCAGCATTTT.